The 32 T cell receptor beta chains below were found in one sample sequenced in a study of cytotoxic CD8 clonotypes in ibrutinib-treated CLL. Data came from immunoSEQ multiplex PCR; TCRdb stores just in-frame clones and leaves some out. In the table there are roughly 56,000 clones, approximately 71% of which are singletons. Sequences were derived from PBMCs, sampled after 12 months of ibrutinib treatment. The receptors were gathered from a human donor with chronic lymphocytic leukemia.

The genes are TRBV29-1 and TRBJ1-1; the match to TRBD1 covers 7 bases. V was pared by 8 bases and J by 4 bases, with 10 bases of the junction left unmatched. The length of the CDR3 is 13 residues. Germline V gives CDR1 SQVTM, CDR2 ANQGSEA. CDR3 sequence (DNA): TGCAGCTCCGAGACAGGGAGAGGCACTGAAGCTTTCTTT. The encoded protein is CSSETGRGTEAFF.

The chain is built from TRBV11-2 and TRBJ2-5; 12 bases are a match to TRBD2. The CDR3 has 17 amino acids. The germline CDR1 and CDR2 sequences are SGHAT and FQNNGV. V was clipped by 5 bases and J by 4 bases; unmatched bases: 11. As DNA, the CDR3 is TGTGCCAGCAGCCCGAGAAGACTAGCGGGAGAGGTAGAGACCCAGTACTTC. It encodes CASSPRRLAGEVETQYF.

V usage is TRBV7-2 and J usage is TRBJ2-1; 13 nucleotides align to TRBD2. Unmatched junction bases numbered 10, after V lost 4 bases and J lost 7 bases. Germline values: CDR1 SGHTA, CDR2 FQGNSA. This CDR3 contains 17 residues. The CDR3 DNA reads TGTGCCAGCAGCTACAGAGGGACTAGCGGGATTGTGAATGAGCAGTTCTTC. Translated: CASSYRGTSGIVNEQFF.

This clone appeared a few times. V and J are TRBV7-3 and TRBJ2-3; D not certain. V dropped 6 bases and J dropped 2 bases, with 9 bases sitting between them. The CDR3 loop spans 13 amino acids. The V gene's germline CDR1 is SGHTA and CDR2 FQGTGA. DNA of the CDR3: TGTGCCAGCAGTCTGACATACACAGATACGCAGTATTTT. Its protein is CASSLTYTDTQYF.

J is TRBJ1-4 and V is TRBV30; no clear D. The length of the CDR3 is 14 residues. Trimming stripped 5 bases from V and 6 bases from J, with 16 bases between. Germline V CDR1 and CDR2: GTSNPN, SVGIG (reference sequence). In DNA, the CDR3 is TGTGCCTGGGGGGAAAAGGGTATCGATGAAAAACTGTTTTTT. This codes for CAWGEKGIDEKLFF.

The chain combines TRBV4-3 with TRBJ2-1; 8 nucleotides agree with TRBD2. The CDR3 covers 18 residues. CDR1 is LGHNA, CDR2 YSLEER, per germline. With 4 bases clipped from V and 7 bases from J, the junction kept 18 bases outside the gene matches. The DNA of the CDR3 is TGCGCCAGCAGCCTCGACTATCAAGCGGGAGTGGAAGTGAATGAGCAGTTCTTC. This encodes CASSLDYQAGVEVNEQFF.

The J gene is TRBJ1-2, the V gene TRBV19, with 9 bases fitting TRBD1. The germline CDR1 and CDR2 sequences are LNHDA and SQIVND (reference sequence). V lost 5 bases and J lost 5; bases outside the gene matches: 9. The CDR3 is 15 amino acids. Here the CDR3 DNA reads TGTGCCAGTAGTCGGTTCCAGACAGGGGGTTATGGCTACACCTTC. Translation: CASSRFQTGGYGYTF.

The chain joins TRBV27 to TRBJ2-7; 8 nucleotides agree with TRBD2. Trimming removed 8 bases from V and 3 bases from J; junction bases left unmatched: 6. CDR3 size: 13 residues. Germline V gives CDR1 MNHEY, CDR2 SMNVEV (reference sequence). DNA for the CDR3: TGTGCCAGCGCCGCCGGGGGGGTCTACGAGCAGTACTTC. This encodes CASAAGGVYEQYF.

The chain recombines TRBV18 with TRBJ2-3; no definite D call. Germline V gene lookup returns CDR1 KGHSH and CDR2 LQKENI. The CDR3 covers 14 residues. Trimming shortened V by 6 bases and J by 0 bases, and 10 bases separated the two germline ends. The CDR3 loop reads CASSKRVSTDTQYF. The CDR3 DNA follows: TGTGCCAGCTCCAAACGGGTTAGCACAGATACGCAGTATTTT.

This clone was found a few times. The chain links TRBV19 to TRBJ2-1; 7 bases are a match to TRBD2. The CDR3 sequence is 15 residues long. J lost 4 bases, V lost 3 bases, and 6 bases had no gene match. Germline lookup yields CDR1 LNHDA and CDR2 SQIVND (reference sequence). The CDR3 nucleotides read TGTGCCAGTAGTATGAGGTCTAGCGGTTACAATGAGCAGTTCTTC. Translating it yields CASSMRSSGYNEQFF.

For the CDR3, the DNA is TGTGCCAGCAGCTTGAGCGGGAGGGCCTTGAATGAGCAGTTCTTC. Protein sequence: CASSLSGRALNEQFF. The rearrangement uses TRBV5-4 and TRBJ2-1; 10 bases are a match to TRBD2. Germline CDR1 is SGHNT and CDR2 is YYREEE (reference sequence). The CDR3 length is 15 residues. The V segment lost 1 base and the J segment 7 bases; nucleotides outside the gene matches: 5.

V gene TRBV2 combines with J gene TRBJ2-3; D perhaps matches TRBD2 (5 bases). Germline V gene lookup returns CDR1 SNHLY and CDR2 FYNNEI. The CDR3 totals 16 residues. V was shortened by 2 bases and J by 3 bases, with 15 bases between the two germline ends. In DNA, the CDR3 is TGTGCCAGCAGTGAATATCCGGAACTAGGGACAGATACGCAGTATTTT. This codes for CASSEYPELGTDTQYF. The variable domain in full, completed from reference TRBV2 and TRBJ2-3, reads EPEVTQTPSHQVTQMGQEVILRCVPISNHLYFYWYRQILGQKVEFLVSFYNNEISEKSEIFDDQFSVERPDGSNFTLKIRSTKLEDSAMYFCASSEYPELGTDTQYFGPGTRLTVL.

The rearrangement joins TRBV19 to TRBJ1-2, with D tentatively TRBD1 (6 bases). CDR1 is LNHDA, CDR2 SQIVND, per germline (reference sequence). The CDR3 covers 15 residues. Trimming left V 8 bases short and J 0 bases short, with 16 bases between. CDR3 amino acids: CASVMGGRANYGYTF. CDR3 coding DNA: TGTGCCAGTGTGATGGGGGGCCGGGCTAACTATGGCTACACCTTC. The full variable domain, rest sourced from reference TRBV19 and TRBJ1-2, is DGGITQSPKYLFRKEGQNVTLSCEQNLNHDAMYWYRQDPGQGLRLIYYSQIVNDFQKGDIAEGYSVSREKKESFPLTVTSAQKNPTAFYLCASVMGGRANYGYTFGSGTRLTVV.

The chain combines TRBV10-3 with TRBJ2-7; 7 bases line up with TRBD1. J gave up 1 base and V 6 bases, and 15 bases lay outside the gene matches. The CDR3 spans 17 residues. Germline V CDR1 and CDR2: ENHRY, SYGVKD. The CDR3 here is CAIRRGVPGQPSYEQYF. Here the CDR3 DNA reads TGTGCCATCAGGAGAGGTGTCCCGGGACAGCCTTCCTACGAGCAGTACTTC.

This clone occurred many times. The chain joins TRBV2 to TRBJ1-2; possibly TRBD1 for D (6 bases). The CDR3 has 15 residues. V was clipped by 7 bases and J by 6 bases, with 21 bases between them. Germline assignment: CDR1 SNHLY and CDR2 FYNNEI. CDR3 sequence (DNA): TGTGCCAGCATTGCAAACAGGGCTAGGGGGGATGGCTACACCTTC. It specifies CASIANRARGDGYTF.

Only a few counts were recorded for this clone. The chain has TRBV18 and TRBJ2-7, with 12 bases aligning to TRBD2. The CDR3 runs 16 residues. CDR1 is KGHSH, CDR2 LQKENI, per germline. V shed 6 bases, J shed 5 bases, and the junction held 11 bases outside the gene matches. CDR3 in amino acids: CASSQTSGRTINEQYF. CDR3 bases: TGTGCCAGCTCCCAGACTAGCGGGAGAACGATCAACGAGCAGTACTTC.

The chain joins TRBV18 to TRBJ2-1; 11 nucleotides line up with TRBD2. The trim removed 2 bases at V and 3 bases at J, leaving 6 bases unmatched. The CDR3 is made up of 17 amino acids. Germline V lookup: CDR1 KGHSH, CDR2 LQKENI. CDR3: CASSPGVAGGLYNEQFF. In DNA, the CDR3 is TGTGCCAGCTCACCAGGAGTAGCGGGAGGGCTCTACAATGAGCAGTTCTTC.

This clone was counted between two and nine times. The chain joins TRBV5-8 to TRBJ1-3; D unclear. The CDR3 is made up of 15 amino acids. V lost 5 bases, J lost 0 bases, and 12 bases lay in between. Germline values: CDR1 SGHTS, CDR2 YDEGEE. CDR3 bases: TGTGCCAGCAGATCCGCAGGACCCTCTGGAAACACCATATATTTT. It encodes CASRSAGPSGNTIYF.

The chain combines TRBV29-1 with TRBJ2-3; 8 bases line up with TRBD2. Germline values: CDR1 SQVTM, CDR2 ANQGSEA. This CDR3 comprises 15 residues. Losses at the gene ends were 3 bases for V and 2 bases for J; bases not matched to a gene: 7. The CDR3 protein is CSVDGGRYITDTQYF. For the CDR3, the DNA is TGCAGCGTTGACGGCGGGAGGTATATCACAGATACGCAGTATTTT.

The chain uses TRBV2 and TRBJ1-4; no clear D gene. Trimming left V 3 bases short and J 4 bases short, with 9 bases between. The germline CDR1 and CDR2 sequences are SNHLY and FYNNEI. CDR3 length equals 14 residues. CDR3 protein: CASSDTLGNEKLFF. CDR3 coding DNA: TGTGCCAGCAGTGATACACTCGGTAATGAAAAACTGTTTTTT.

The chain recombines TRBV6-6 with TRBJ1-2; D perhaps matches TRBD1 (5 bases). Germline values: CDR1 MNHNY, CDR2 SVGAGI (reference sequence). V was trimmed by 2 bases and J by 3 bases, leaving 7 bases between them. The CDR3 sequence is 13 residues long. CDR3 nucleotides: TGTGCCAGCAGTTACGGGGGAGACTATGGCTACACCTTC. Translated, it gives CASSYGGDYGYTF.

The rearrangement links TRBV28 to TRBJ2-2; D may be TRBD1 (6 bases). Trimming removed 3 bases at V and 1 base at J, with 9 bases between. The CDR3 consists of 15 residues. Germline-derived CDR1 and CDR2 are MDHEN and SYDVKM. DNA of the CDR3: TGTGCCAGCAGTTTGACCAGGGGGAACACCGGGGAGCTGTTTTTT. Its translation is CASSLTRGNTGELFF.

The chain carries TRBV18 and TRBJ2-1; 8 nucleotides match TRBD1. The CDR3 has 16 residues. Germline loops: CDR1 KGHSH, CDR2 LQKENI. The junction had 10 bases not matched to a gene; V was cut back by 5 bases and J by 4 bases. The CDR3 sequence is CASSVPGQAGYNEQFF. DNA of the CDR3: TGTGCCAGCTCAGTACCGGGACAGGCCGGGTACAATGAGCAGTTCTTC.

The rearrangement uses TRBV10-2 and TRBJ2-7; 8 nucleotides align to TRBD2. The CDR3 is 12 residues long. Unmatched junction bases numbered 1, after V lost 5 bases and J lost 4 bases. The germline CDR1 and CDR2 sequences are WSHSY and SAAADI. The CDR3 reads CASSLAGYEQYF. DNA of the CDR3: TGCGCCAGCAGTCTAGCGGGTTACGAGCAGTACTTC.

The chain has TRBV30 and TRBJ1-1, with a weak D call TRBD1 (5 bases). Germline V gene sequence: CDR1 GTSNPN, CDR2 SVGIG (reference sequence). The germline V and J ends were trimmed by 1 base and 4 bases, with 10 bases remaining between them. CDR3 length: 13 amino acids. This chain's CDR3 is CAWSAGSITEAFF. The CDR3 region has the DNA TGTGCCTGGAGTGCAGGGAGTATCACTGAAGCTTTCTTT.

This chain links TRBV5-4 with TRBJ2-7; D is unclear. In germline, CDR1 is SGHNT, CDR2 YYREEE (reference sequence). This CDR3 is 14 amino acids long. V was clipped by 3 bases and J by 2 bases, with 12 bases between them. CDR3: CASSSWLGPYEQYF. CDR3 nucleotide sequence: TGTGCCAGCAGCTCGTGGTTGGGTCCCTACGAGCAGTACTTC.

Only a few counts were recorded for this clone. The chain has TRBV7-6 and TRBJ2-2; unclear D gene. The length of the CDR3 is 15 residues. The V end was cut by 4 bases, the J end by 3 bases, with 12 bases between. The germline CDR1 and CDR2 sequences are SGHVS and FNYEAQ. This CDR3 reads CASSSPSVHTGELFF. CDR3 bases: TGTGCCAGCAGCTCCCCCAGTGTACACACCGGGGAGCTGTTTTTT. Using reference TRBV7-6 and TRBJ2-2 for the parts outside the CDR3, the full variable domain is GAGVSQSPRYKVTKRGQDVALRCDPISGHVSLYWYRQALGQGPEFLTYFNYEAQQDKSGLPNDRFSAERPEGSISTLTIQRTEQRDSAMYRCASSSPSVHTGELFFGEGSRLTVL.

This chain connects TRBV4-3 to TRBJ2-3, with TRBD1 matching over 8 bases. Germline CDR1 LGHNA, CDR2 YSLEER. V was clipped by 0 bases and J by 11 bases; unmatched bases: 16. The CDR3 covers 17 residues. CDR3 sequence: CASSQDLGRTGPRVQYF. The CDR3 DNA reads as TGCGCCAGCAGCCAAGATCTTGGGCGGACAGGGCCCCGGGTGCAGTATTTT.

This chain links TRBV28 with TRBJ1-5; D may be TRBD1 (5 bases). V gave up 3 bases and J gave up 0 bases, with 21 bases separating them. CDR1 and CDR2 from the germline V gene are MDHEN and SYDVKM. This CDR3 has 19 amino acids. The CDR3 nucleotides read TGTGCCAGCAGTTTTCCGACAGACCATGGGGATTATAGCAATCAGCCCCAGCATTTT. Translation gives CASSFPTDHGDYSNQPQHF.

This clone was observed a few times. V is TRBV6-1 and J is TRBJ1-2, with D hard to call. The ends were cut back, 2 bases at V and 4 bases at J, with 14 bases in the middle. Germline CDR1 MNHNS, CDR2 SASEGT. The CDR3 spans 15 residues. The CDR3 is CASSEHPEPIYGYTF. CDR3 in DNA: TGTGCCAGCAGTGAACATCCGGAACCTATCTATGGCTACACCTTC.

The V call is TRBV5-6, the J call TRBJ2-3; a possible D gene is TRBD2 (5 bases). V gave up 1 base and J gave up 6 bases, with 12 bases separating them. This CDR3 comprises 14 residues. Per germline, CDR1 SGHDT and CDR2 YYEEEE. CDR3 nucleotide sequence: TGTGCCAGCAGCTTGATGACTACGGCGGATACGCAGTATTTT. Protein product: CASSLMTTADTQYF.

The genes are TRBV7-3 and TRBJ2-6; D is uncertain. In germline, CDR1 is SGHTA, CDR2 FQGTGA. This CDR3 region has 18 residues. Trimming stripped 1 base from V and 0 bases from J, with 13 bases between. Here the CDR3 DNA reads TGTGCCAGCAGCTTAAGGCCCGTCTCCGGCTCTGGGGCCAACGTCCTGACTTTC. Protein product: CASSLRPVSGSGANVLTF.